The clone carrying this TCR beta chain has just a few counts. Its matching antigen is unknown. The time point was: pre-sensitization, week 0. Treatment noted: therapeutic diphenylcyclopropenone sensitization with weekly scalp DPC. Total RNA was extracted from unfractionated whole blood. MiXCR, applied by TCRdb to the RACE reads, yields one record per CDR3 protein. Counted here are approximately 400,000 distinct CDR3 sequences, less than 6.5% occurring once; the ten biggest clones make up just over 2.5%. Germline V CDR1 and CDR2: DFQATT, SNEGSKA (reference sequence). Unmatched junction bases numbered 5, after V lost 4 bases and J lost 0 bases. CDR3 size: 15 residues. The sample is drawn from a study of human T cells and chemical hapten exposure. Study-level points and caveats: Expanded TCR sets contained significantly more large CDR3 similarity clusters than controls. The donors suffered from alopecia, so their immune response may not match that of healthy people. PT1 expanded TCR counts and patch test score correlated positively.

The sequenced sample was whole blood, obtained in connection with sensitization to the hapten diphenylcyclopropenone (DPC). The chain combines TRBV20-1 with TRBJ1-5, with 8 bases aligning to TRBD1. This clonotype originated in a woman in her fifties or sixties with alopecia areata. Some clones in this sample may be carry-over from other donors' samples. The CDR3 region has the DNA TGCAGTGCTATAAGGACAGGGTTTAGCAATCAGCCCCAGCATTTT. This gives the protein CSAIRTGFSNQPQHF.